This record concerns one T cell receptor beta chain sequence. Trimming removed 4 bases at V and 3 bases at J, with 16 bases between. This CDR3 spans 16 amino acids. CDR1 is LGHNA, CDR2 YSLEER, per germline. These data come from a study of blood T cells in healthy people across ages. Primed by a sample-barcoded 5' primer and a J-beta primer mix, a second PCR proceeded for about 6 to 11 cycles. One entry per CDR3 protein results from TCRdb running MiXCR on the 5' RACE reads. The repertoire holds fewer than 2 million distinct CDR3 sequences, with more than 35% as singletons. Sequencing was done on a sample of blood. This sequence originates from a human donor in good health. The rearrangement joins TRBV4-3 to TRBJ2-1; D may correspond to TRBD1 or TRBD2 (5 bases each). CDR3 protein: CASSRTRDLFYNEQFF. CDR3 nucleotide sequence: TGCGCCAGCAGCCGAACCCGGGACCTATTCTACAATGAGCAGTTCTTC.